The 3 T cell receptor beta chains below come from one sample, sequenced in a study of beta chain features in type 1 diabetes. Study-level findings and limits: Moderate but significant shortening of TCRB CDR3s was recorded in all four CD4+ subsets from Type 1 diabetes patients.

Sequencing targeted expressed TCRB transcripts, as all isolated RNA had been reverse transcribed. Assay: immunoSEQ multiplex PCR; the TCRdb copy retains only in-frame clones and omits some. The sample shows hundreds of thousands of clones, approximately 12% of them seen only once. Antigens for these TCRs are unknown. The sample consisted of naive CD4+ T cells from blood. The source of these receptors is a woman in her late teens or twenties with type 1 diabetes.

This rearrangement joins TRBV5-4 to TRBJ2-3; D is ambiguous. This CDR3 comprises 12 residues. The germline V gene encodes CDR1 SGHNT and CDR2 YYREEE (reference sequence). Trimming took 7 bases from V and 5 from J, leaving 11 bases between them. CDR3 sequence reads: CASARSGDTQYF. In DNA form, the CDR3 reads TGTGCCAGCGCGCGCTCAGGAGATACGCAGTATTTT.

In the case of this clone: Other nucleotide sequences from this sample produce the same CDR3. This chain connects TRBV5-6 to TRBJ2-7; D gene ambiguous. The CDR3 covers 11 residues. CDR1 is SGHDT, CDR2 YYEEEE, per germline. V lost 1 base to trimming and J lost 3 bases, with 2 bases between them. CDR3 residues: CASSLYYEQYF. In DNA, the CDR3 is TGTGCCAGCAGCTTGTACTACGAGCAGTACTTC.

This clone showed up just a few times. This chain joins TRBV11-2 and TRBJ2-1; 11 bases match TRBD2. The CDR3 loop spans 18 amino acids. The V segment lost 4 bases and the J segment 10 bases; nucleotides outside the gene matches: 18. Germline V lookup: CDR1 SGHAT, CDR2 FQNNGV. Here the CDR3 DNA reads TGTGCCAGCAGCTCGTACGTGGGGCAGCTAGCGGGGGGAAAAGAGCAGTTCTTC. Translating gives CASSSYVGQLAGGKEQFF.